These T cell receptor beta chains were read from a single sample in a study of B cell selection in AIRE deficiency. The method was immunoSEQ multiplex PCR; TCRdb's version includes in-frame clones alone and lacks a portion of them. This table holds 20,000 to 30,000 clones, around 97% found once. Material for sequencing was CD4+CD127+ conventional T cells sorted from PBMCs. These receptors originate from a human donor in good health. The CDR3 runs from the conserved cysteine through the conserved F or W. D genes are given only for firm matches.

d_call | v_call | cdr3_aa
TRBD1 | TRBV11-3 | CASSDKTGGDADTQYF
NA | TRBV6-1 | CASSEDLNTDTQYF
TRBD2 | TRBV9 | CASSPNSGRRSGEQYF
TRBD2 | TRBV5-1 | CASRQGKTSGGRYNEQFF
TRBD2 | TRBV19 | CASSMALAGIMYNEQFF
TRBD2 | TRBV7-9 | CASSLGTSANTGELFF
TRBD2 | TRBV19 | CASSYGTSGKNEQFF
NA | TRBV5-1 | CASSFSGQGHGYTF
TRBD2 | TRBV9 | CASSVAAGGPNEQFF
TRBD2 | TRBV5-4 | CATSSSGSQNEQFF
TRBD1 | TRBV6-6 | CASSTGTGTGTTEAFF
NA | TRBV18 | CASSKQGANTGELFF
NA | TRBV28 | CASSLYLATGNEQFF
TRBD1 | TRBV19 | CASSVSGTGTGANVLTF
NA | TRBV29-1 | CSVPQGTGTQYF
TRBD2 | TRBV5-1 | CASSPRTSGSADTQYF
TRBD1 | TRBV5-4 | CASSFRDRGRRITF
NA | TRBV4-1 | CASRSGTRKGNEQFF
NA | TRBV4-3 | CASSQEAVSNYGYTF
TRBD1 | TRBV13 | CASSRQEGTGLTDTQYF
TRBD2 | TRBV4-3 | CASSQDYGLAGGSYTGELFF
NA | TRBV28 | CASRTDLAGELFF
NA | TRBV7-6 | CASSLARGDTIYF
NA | TRBV2 | CASMDPAAGVTDTQYF
TRBD2 | TRBV29-1 | CSVGSPSGGDTGELFF
TRBD2 | TRBV5-1 | CASSLGLAGGTGELFF
NA | TRBV7-3 | CASSLTSPAPYNEQFF
TRBD2 | TRBV6-1 | CASSLAGRQYF
NA | TRBV9 | CASSVVGGDEQYF
NA | TRBV18 | CASSPDINTEAFF
NA | TRBV28 | CASMVRDQPQHF
NA | TRBV10-3 | CAISAPRDSSTDTQYF
NA | TRBV27 | CASRGPLATDEQYF
NA | TRBV5-6 | CASSSAGTTNTGELFF
NA | TRBV30 | CAWSMFAGYTF
NA | TRBV29-1 | CSVISGSTDTQYF
NA | TRBV6-5 | CASSSGTPGSPLHF
NA | TRBV6-1 | CASSEAGSASTDTQYF
NA | TRBV19 | CASSRTTGELFF
TRBD1 | TRBV4-2 | CASSQDRQGRYEQYF
NA | TRBV5-6 | CASSQSNEQFF
NA | TRBV2 | CASSETRRGEKLFF
NA | TRBV6-1 | CASSETGYDSPLHF
NA | TRBV28 | CASSLAGRGYTF
TRBD1 | TRBV7-3 | CASSSGQGVKAFF
NA | TRBV10-3 | CAIRAGASTDTQYF
NA | TRBV7-3 | CASSSWTGHHEQFF
TRBD1 | TRBV2 | CATGTGGANEQFF
NA | TRBV5-7 | CASSNWRGGGSTDTQYF
TRBD1 | TRBV5-6 | CASSTLQGAGELFF
NA | TRBV5-5 | CASSLSGTLHEQYF
NA | TRBV7-9 | CASSLGVKTYEQYF
NA | TRBV19 | CASSITPSRGDQPQHF
NA | TRBV4-1 | CASSPEEGSYRYTF